These 8 T cell receptor beta chains share one sample of origin, sequenced in a study of shared clonotypes between healthy human individuals. Produced via immunoSEQ multiplex PCR; TCRdb's table is partial and in-frame only. The profile shows 640,000 or so clones, about 78% of them singletons. Sequenced material: memory CD4+ T cells sorted from blood. Sample subset: CD45RA-negative fraction. The receptor source for this set is a woman aged 25 to 39 in good health.

V is TRBV6-1 and J is TRBJ2-7; 7 bases are shared with TRBD1. Germline V gives CDR1 MNHNS, CDR2 SASEGT. The length of the CDR3 is 12 residues. DNA for the CDR3: TGTGCAAGTGAAGGGGGCGTTTACGAGCAGTACTTC. The encoded protein is CASEGGVYEQYF.

This chain links TRBV28 with TRBJ2-7; 9 positions agree with TRBD2. The CDR3 runs 14 residues. The ends lost 8 bases at V and 0 bases at J; junction bases unmatched: 5. Germline assignment: CDR1 MDHEN and CDR2 SYDVKM. Written as DNA, the CDR3 is TGTGCCAGCCTTAGCGGGGGAAGCTCCTACGAGCAGTACTTC. The encoded protein is CASLSGGSSYEQYF.

The V call is TRBV27, the J call TRBJ2-5; D call uncertain. Trimming cost V 3 bases and J 5 bases, with 10 bases left between them. Germline V gives CDR1 MNHEY, CDR2 SMNVEV (reference sequence). The CDR3 contains 13 residues. The CDR3 here is CASSLKVRETQYF. Written as DNA, the CDR3 is TGTGCCAGCAGTTTGAAGGTTCGGGAGACCCAGTACTTC.

This clone was observed a handful of times. The sample holds other DNA sequences that translate to the same CDR3. The chain combines TRBV5-1 with TRBJ2-2, with 12 bases that match TRBD2. Germline V lookup: CDR1 SGHRS, CDR2 YFSETQ. This CDR3 is built from 15 residues. V lost 2 bases to trimming and J lost 4 bases; unmatched junction nucleotides: 0. For the CDR3, the DNA is TGCGCCAGCAGCTTACTAGCGGGAGGCACCGGGGAGCTGTTTTTT. This sequence encodes CASSLLAGGTGELFF.

This chain uses TRBV28 with TRBJ2-2, with TRBD2 identical over 8 bases. Germline assignment: CDR1 MDHEN and CDR2 SYDVKM. V lost 7 bases, J lost 5 bases, and 9 bases stayed unmatched. The CDR3 contains 15 residues. The CDR3 DNA reads TGTGCCAGCATTGCAGCGGGAGTGGGGACCGGGGAGCTGTTTTTT. Protein sequence: CASIAAGVGTGELFF.

The V and J genes are TRBV12-5 and TRBJ2-1; 14 nucleotides agree with TRBD2. Trimming at V came to 6 bases and at J to 0 bases, leaving 7 bases not matched to a gene. This CDR3 is built from 18 residues. CDR1 is LGHNT and CDR2 is FRNRAP in the germline V gene. The CDR3 region has the DNA TGTGCTAGTGGACTAGGACTAGCGGGAGGAAGCTCCTACAATGAGCAGTTCTTC. It codes for CASGLGLAGGSSYNEQFF.

V gene TRBV28 combines with J gene TRBJ2-5; D remains ambiguous. Germline V gene sequence: CDR1 MDHEN, CDR2 SYDVKM. This CDR3 region has 16 residues. Trimming pared 2 bases from V and 1 base from J, leaving 14 bases between. The CDR3 coding sequence is TGTGCCAGCAGTTTAGGTGTTGCTGTCCTCCAAGAGACCCAGTACTTC. Its protein is CASSLGVAVLQETQYF.

The chain links TRBV5-1 to TRBJ1-1; D is ambiguous. Trimming stripped 0 bases from V and 7 bases from J, with 10 bases between. CDR3 length: 13 amino acids. Germline V gives CDR1 SGHRS, CDR2 YFSETQ. DNA for the CDR3: TGCGCCAGCAGCTTGGTGGTGTCGGGTGAAGCTTTCTTT. Its protein is CASSLVVSGEAFF. Combining the CDR3 with reference TRBV5-1 and TRBJ1-1 gives the whole variable domain KAGVTQTPRYLIKTRGQQVTLSCSPISGHRSVSWYQQTPGQGLQFLFEYFSETQRNKGNFPGRFSGRQFSNSRSEMNVSTLELGDSALYLCASSLVVSGEAFFGQGTRLTVV.